This T cell receptor (beta chain) was observed in a study of blood T cell repertoires in COVID-19. For the study at large: The United States, Italy and Spain provided the acute and convalescent COVID-19 samples. Nucleic acid was either cDNA or gDNA, and it came from T cells, B-cell-depleted T cells, or PBMCs.

As processed by the authors: Estimates of nucleated cell counts were drawn from the amplification of reference gene primers. TCRdb's copy holds only in-frame clones and misses some; the assay was immunoSEQ multiplex PCR. V, J and clone size reflect that table, while D and trimming were determined from the DNA. The sample carries around 180,000 clones, 65% to 85% recorded once. The length of the CDR3 is 14 residues. V lost 6 bases, J lost 0 bases, and 9 bases lay in between. Germline CDR1 is MNHEY and CDR2 is SVGAGI. The chain carries TRBV6-5 and TRBJ1-5; D may be TRBD1 (5 bases). This receptor was obtained from a woman in her thirties with acute or convalescent COVID-19. The sequenced sample was peripheral blood. The DNA of the CDR3 is TGTGCCAGCAGCGACAGTTATAGCAATCAGCCCCAGCATTTT. Protein product: CASSDSYSNQPQHF.